This T cell receptor (beta chain) was documented in a study of blood T cell repertoires in COVID-19. Study-wide context: Donors in the United States, Italy and Spain gave samples during acute or convalescent COVID-19.

Trimming removed 2 bases at V and 1 base at J, with 11 bases between. Germline V CDR1 and CDR2: MNHEY, SMNVEV (reference sequence). The CDR3 spans 16 residues. As originally analysed: The authors estimated nucleated cell counts from reference gene primer amplification. Libraries were prepared by immunoSEQ multiplex PCR; TCRdb keeps only in-frame clonotypes and omits some of them. From that table come the V and J calls and clone size; the DNA was used to work out D and trimming. The sample shows fewer than 700,000 clones, less than 90% of them seen only once. This receptor was taken from a woman aged 45-65 years with COVID-19, enrolled during active disease. The sequenced material came from peripheral blood. V is TRBV27 and J is TRBJ2-2; D is perhaps TRBD1 (5 bases). For the CDR3, the DNA is TGTGCCAGCAGTTTAATGGGCCAGGGGAACACCGGGGAGCTGTTTTTT. Protein product: CASSLMGQGNTGELFF.